The 19 T cell receptor beta chains in this list originate from one sample, sequenced in a study of CD8 T cells in ankylosing spondylitis. For these TCRs, the target antigens are not known. Study-level points and caveats: Seemingly characteristic of ankylosing spondylitis blood was a TCR beta motif consisting of about 8 highly homologous variants.

TCRdb used MiXCR to reprocess the 5' RACE reads, holding one entry per CDR3 protein. The sample includes hundreds of thousands of distinct CDR3 sequences, roughly 17% of them seen just once. Sequences were obtained from blood, either unsorted or a sorted T cell fraction (not recorded which). These receptor sequences come from a male donor with ankylosing spondylitis.

This clonotype turned up a few times. The CDR3 DNA follows: TGTGCCAGCAGGGCAACAGGGGTAAACGGAAACACCATATATTTT. Amino acid sequence: CASRATGVNGNTIYF. The chain couples TRBV28 to TRBJ1-3; 7 bases line up with TRBD1. The length of the CDR3 is 15 residues. Germline CDR1 MDHEN, CDR2 SYDVKM. V shed 6 bases and J 4 bases; nucleotides not matched to a gene: 9. Using reference TRBV28 and TRBJ1-3 for the parts outside the CDR3, the full variable domain is DVKVTQSSRYLVKRTGEKVFLECVQDMDHENMFWYRQDPGLGLRLIYFSYDVKMKEKGDIPEGYSVSREKKERFSLILESASTNQTSMYLCASRATGVNGNTIYFGEGSWLTVV.

The chain uses TRBV3-1 and TRBJ1-2; D might be TRBD1 (5 bases). In germline, CDR1 is LGHDT, CDR2 YNNKEL (reference sequence). Trimming removed 3 bases from V and 8 bases from J, with 10 bases in between. This CDR3 comprises 12 residues. The CDR3 region is CASSQGDMGYTF. For the CDR3, the DNA is TGTGCCAGCAGCCAGGGGGATATGGGCTACACCTTC.

This clonotype came up many times. This chain connects TRBV6-6 to TRBJ2-7; no clear D gene. The V end was cut by 2 bases, the J end by 6 bases, with 8 bases between. The CDR3 totals 12 residues. CDR1 and CDR2 (germline): MNHNY, SVGAGI (reference sequence). The CDR3 sequence is CASSYLPGEQYF. The CDR3 DNA follows: TGTGCCAGCAGTTACCTGCCGGGCGAGCAGTACTTC.

There are a few counts of this clonotype. The V call is TRBV10-3, the J call TRBJ2-3, with a possible D match to TRBD1 (5 bases). The CDR3 sequence is 13 residues long. The germline CDR1 and CDR2 sequences are ENHRY and SYGVKD. Trimming stripped 7 bases from V and 2 bases from J, with 10 bases between. The CDR3 coding sequence is TGTGCCATCAATAGACAGCCCACAGATACGCAGTATTTT. The encoded protein is CAINRQPTDTQYF.

This clonotype was counted at least ten times. The CDR3 loop reads CASSVGLAGGVYNEQFF. CDR3 bases: TGTGCCAGCAGCGTAGGACTAGCGGGAGGGGTGTACAATGAGCAGTTCTTC. This rearrangement joins TRBV9 to TRBJ2-1; 14 positions agree with TRBD2. J gave up 4 bases and V 0 bases, and 3 bases lay outside the gene matches. Per the germline V gene, CDR1 is SGDLS and CDR2 is YYNGEE. The CDR3 sequence is 17 residues long.

This chain joins TRBV20-1 and TRBJ1-2; TRBD1 agrees at 10 bases. The germline gives CDR1 DFQATT, CDR2 SNEGSKA (reference sequence). CDR3 length equals 14 residues. Germline trimming cut 6 bases from V and 5 bases from J; bases unmatched to any gene: 9. The CDR3 DNA sequence: TGCAGTGCCCGGGACAGGGGAAGTTCATATGGCTACACCTTC. Its translation: CSARDRGSSYGYTF.

This clonotype was counted between two and nine times. Sequence at one end of the junction differs from germline and may be a read error. The chain combines TRBV7-7 with TRBJ2-5; perhaps TRBD1 as D (5 bases). The germline CDR1 and CDR2 sequences are SSHAT and FNYEAQ (reference sequence). The CDR3 sequence is 13 residues long. The CDR3 nucleotides read TGTGCTAGCAGCTTGGACACCCAAGAGACCCAGTACTTC. Its protein is CASSLDTQETQYF.

Only a few counts were recorded for this clonotype. The genes are TRBV3-1 and TRBJ1-3, with TRBD1 identical over 10 bases. V shed 2 bases, J shed 0 bases, and the junction held 4 bases outside the gene matches. CDR1 and CDR2 (germline): LGHDT, YNNKEL (reference sequence). CDR3 length equals 17 residues. The CDR3 DNA reads as TGTGCCAGCAGCCAAACCGGGACAGGGGTCTCTGGAAACACCATATATTTT. The encoded protein is CASSQTGTGVSGNTIYF.

The chain has TRBV4-2 and TRBJ1-3, with D possibly being TRBD1 (6 bases). Looked up from germline, CDR1 is LGHNA and CDR2 is YNFKEQ. Trimming stripped 3 bases from V and 3 bases from J, with 9 bases between. The CDR3 loop spans 14 amino acids. The CDR3 reads CASSQAGDGNTIYF. CDR3 in DNA: TGTGCCAGCAGCCAGGCAGGGGATGGAAACACCATATATTTT.

This clonotype was found many times. The chain's CDR3 is CASSLRGVTEAFF. CDR3 nucleotide sequence: TGTGCCAGCAGCCTCAGGGGTGTCACTGAAGCTTTCTTT. The chain links TRBV7-9 to TRBJ1-1; possibly TRBD1 for D (6 bases). Per germline, CDR1 SEHNR and CDR2 FQNEAQ (reference sequence). Trimming left V 5 bases short and J 4 bases short, with 11 bases between. The CDR3 loop spans 13 amino acids.

The J gene is TRBJ2-7, the V gene TRBV7-9; D perhaps matches TRBD2 (5 bases). CDR1 and CDR2 from the germline V gene are SEHNR and FQNEAQ (reference sequence). The CDR3 covers 14 residues. V lost 1 base to trimming and J lost 2 bases, with 9 bases between them. CDR3 amino acids: CASSLGELAYEQYF. The CDR3 DNA reads as TGTGCCAGCAGCTTAGGGGAACTAGCCTACGAGCAGTACTTC.

This clonotype has a handful of counts. The chain is built from TRBV7-3 and TRBJ2-1, with D unclear. Deletions cut 1 base from V and 3 bases from J, with 7 bases between. The CDR3 consists of 14 residues. Germline CDR1 reads SGHTA; CDR2 reads FQGTGA. CDR3 sequence (DNA): TGTGCCAGCAGCTTAATCCCGGACTACAATGAGCAGTTCTTC. Translated, it gives CASSLIPDYNEQFF.

The chain couples TRBV11-2 to TRBJ2-2; D not resolved. This CDR3 is built from 15 residues. V lost 1 base and J 1 base, leaving 7 bases between the germline ends. The germline CDR1 and CDR2 sequences are SGHAT and FQNNGV. The DNA of the CDR3 is TGTGCCAGCAGCTTAGGAGCACAGAACACCGGGGAGCTGTTTTTT. This translates into CASSLGAQNTGELFF.

The rearrangement uses TRBV6-2 or TRBV6-3 and TRBJ2-5; D not certain. This CDR3 region has 13 residues. V lost 0 bases, J lost 5 bases, and 7 bases lay in between. Germline lookup yields CDR1 MNHEY and CDR2 SVGEGT. The CDR3: CASSYSSVETQYF. The DNA for the CDR3 is TGTGCCAGCAGTTACTCGAGCGTGGAGACCCAGTACTTC.

This clonotype was observed a handful of times. V is TRBV6-1 and J is TRBJ2-1, with 11 bases fitting TRBD2. The CDR3 is 16 amino acids. Germline V gene sequence: CDR1 MNHNS, CDR2 SASEGT. V lost 8 bases and J lost 1; bases outside the gene matches: 7. CDR3 in amino acids: CASSPGTSGSYNEQFF. The CDR3 DNA reads as TGTGCCAGCTCCCCTGGGACTAGCGGTTCCTACAATGAGCAGTTCTTC.

The chain recombines TRBV7-3 with TRBJ1-1; possible D gene TRBD1, 6 bases. In germline, CDR1 is SGHTA, CDR2 FQGTGA. Trimming took 8 bases from V and 1 from J, leaving 11 bases between them. The CDR3 totals 13 residues. CDR3 DNA sequence: TGTGCCAGCCCCGGACAGACGAACACTGAAGCTTTCTTT. Translated: CASPGQTNTEAFF.

This clonotype appeared once. The chain has TRBV28 and TRBJ1-1; D is undetermined. Germline loops: CDR1 MDHEN, CDR2 SYDVKM. The CDR3 has 14 residues. V shed 5 bases and J shed 1 base, with 11 bases lying between them. The CDR3 protein is CASSRGLGNTEAFF. In DNA, the CDR3 is TGTGCCAGCAGTCGCGGACTGGGGAACACTGAAGCTTTCTTT.

This clonotype was found a few times. The chain recombines TRBV11-2 with TRBJ2-1; D could derive from TRBD1 or TRBD2 (7 bases each). The CDR3 sequence is 16 residues long. Trimming cost V 4 bases and J 8 bases, with 21 bases left between them. CDR1 is SGHAT, CDR2 FQNNGV, per germline. The CDR3 spells CASSSPREGARYEQFF. CDR3 DNA: TGTGCCAGCAGCTCGCCGAGGGAGGGGGCGCGGTATGAGCAGTTCTTC.

V is TRBV20-1 and J is TRBJ2-3, with 7 bases fitting TRBD2. V shed 6 bases, J shed 3 bases, and the junction held 12 bases outside the gene matches. The CDR3 runs to 15 residues. In germline, CDR1 is DFQATT, CDR2 SNEGSKA (reference sequence). The CDR3 sequence is CSASGRLAGTDTQYF. DNA for the CDR3: TGCAGTGCCAGTGGGAGACTAGCAGGGACAGATACGCAGTATTTT.